This T cell receptor beta chain was identified during a study of T cell responses to AZD1222 COVID-19 vaccine. Trimming left V 0 bases short and J 4 bases short, with 12 bases between. CDR3 size: 14 residues. Germline lookup yields CDR1 GTSNPN and CDR2 SVGIG (reference sequence). Remarks on this clone: Its antigen is as yet unknown.

Method: immunoSEQ multiplex PCR; TCRdb's copy keeps in-frame clones and lacks some. This table holds around 190,000 clones, about 91% found once. General study points: Seropositive at baseline were only 5 or 6 AZD1222 recipients. Sampling captured repertoires only after the peak T cell response. Per reports, nearly half of all spike-specific TCRs target regions that are unmutated in variants.

The sequencing used peripheral blood, collected on day 0 of AZD1222 vaccination. The TCR was taken from an adult in good health. This sequence joins TRBV30 and TRBJ1-1; no clear D. The DNA for the CDR3 is TGTGCCTGGAGTGTTGCCCCGTCACGCACTGAAGCTTTCTTT. Its translation is CAWSVAPSRTEAFF.